The clone carrying this T cell receptor beta chain appeared a single time. The data derive from a study of T cell changes during pregnancy in multiple sclerosis. Clones were sequenced by immunoSEQ multiplex PCR, and TCRdb holds only the in-frame ones, with some missing. The table lists some 93,000 clones, almost 95% of them singletons. The CDR3 runs to 13 residues. Trimming at V came to 1 base and at J to 5 bases, leaving 4 bases not matched to a gene. Looked up from germline, CDR1 is GTSNPN and CDR2 is SVGIG (reference sequence). The chain employs TRBV30 and TRBJ2-7; 8 positions match TRBD1. The sequence derives from a female donor with multiple sclerosis, enrolled in a pregnancy study. The starting material was peripheral blood, obtained after pregnancy. Here the CDR3 DNA reads TGTGCCTGGAGTGACAGGGGGTACGACGAGCAGTACTTC. Translated, it gives CAWSDRGYDEQYF.